This TCR beta chain was captured by sequencing in a study of blood T cell repertoires in COVID-19. At the level of the study: In each case, the material was cDNA or gDNA derived from T cells, B-cell-depleted T cells, or PBMCs.

The germline V gene has CDR1 LGHDT and CDR2 YNNKEL (reference sequence). V gave up 4 bases and J gave up 5 bases; unmatched junction bases: 6. The CDR3 totals 15 residues. The count of this clone is one. Per the original methods: Nucleated cell number was recorded as an estimate derived from reference gene primer amplification. Data came from immunoSEQ multiplex PCR; TCRdb stores just in-frame clones and leaves some out. V and J calls and clone size come straight from that table; D and trimming were deduced from the DNA. The sample has hundreds of thousands of clones, 90% seen once. Sample: peripheral blood. The origin of this receptor is a woman between 40 and 55 years old with COVID-19, enrolled during active disease. This chain links TRBV3-1 (or the pseudogene TRBV3-2) with TRBJ2-5; 11 nucleotides align to TRBD2. As DNA, the CDR3 is TGTGCCAGCAGCCTGGGGACTAGCGGTATGGAGACCCAGTACTTC. The encoded protein is CASSLGTSGMETQYF.